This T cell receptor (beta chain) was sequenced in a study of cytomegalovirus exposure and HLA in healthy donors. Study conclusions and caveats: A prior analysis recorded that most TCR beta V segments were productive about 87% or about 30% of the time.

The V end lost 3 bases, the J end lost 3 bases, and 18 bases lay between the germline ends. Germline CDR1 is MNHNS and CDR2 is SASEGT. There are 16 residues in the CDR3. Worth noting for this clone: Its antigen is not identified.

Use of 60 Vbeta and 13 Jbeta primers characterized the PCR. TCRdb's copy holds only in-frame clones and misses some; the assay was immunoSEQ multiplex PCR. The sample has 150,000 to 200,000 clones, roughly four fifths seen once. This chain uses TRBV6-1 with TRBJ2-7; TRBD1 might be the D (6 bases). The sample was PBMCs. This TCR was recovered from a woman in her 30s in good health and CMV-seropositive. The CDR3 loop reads CASSDPDRRGRYEQYF. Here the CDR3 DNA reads TGTGCCAGCAGTGACCCCGACAGGCGAGGCCGCTACGAGCAGTACTTC.